This T cell receptor (beta chain) was captured by sequencing in a study of blood T cell repertoires in COVID-19. Turning to the study itself: T cells, B-cell-depleted T cells, or PBMCs provided the cDNA or gDNA that served as material.

This CDR3 is built from 15 residues. J lost 4 bases, V lost 4 bases, and 9 bases had no gene match. The germline gives CDR1 SGHRS, CDR2 YFSETQ. This clone was seen just once. Generated by immunoSEQ multiplex PCR, the TCRdb table keeps only in-frame clones and is missing some. Found here are 250,000 to 300,000 clones, 80% to 95% of them singletons; the top ten hold about 2.2%. This clonotype originated in a woman between 25 and 40 years old with COVID-19, enrolled during active disease. The sequenced sample consisted of peripheral blood. This chain joins TRBV5-1 and TRBJ2-3, with TRBD1 matching over 7 bases. CDR3 sequence (DNA): TGCGCCAGCAGCCCAGGGGGACGAAACGCAGATACGCAGTATTTT. Translated, it gives CASSPGGRNADTQYF.